This T cell receptor beta chain was sequenced for a study of blood T cell repertoires in COVID-19. In the study overall: Samples of COVID-19 (acute and convalescent) were obtained from the United States, Italy and Spain. Sample material is recorded as cDNA or gDNA derived from T cells, B-cell-depleted T cells, or PBMCs.

The authors' processing: Reference gene primer amplification in the assay estimated nucleated cell counts. Produced via immunoSEQ multiplex PCR; TCRdb's table is partial and in-frame only. The V and J calls and the clone size are those of that table, but D and trimming were determined from the DNA. The top ten clones hold approximately 16% of a sample with 120,000 to 150,000 clones, roughly four fifths of them seen once. The length of the CDR3 is 16 residues. The V gene's germline CDR1 is SGHNT and CDR2 YYREEE (reference sequence). Losses at the gene ends were 0 bases for V and 7 bases for J; bases not matched to a gene: 9.

This clonotype was sampled from a human donor with acute or convalescent COVID-19. The donor label of this sample is uncertain. The chain combines TRBV5-4 with TRBJ2-7; 11 positions match TRBD1. Sequenced material: peripheral blood. As DNA, the CDR3 is TGTGCCAGCAGCTTGGGAGTAGGACAGGGGGCGGGGGAGCAGTACTTC. Residues: CASSLGVGQGAGEQYF.